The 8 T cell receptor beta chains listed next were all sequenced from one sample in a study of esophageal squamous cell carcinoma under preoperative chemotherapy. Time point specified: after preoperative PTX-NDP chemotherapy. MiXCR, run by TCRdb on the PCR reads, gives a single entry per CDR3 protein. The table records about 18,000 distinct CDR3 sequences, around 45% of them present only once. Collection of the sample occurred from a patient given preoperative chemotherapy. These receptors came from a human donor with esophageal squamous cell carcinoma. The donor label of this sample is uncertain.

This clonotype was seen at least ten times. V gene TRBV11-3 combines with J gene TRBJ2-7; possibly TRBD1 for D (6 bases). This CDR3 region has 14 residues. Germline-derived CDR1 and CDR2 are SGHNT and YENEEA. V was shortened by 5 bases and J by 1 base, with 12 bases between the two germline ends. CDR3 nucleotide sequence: TGTGCCAGCAGCCCTAAGAGGGGGTCCTACGAGCAGTACTTC. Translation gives CASSPKRGSYEQYF.

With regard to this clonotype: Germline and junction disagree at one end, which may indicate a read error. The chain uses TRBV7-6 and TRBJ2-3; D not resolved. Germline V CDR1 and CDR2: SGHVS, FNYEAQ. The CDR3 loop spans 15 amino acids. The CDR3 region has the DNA TGTGCCAGCAGCTTATATGGGCTGCTCCCAGATACCCAGTACTTT. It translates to CASSLYGLLPDTQYF.

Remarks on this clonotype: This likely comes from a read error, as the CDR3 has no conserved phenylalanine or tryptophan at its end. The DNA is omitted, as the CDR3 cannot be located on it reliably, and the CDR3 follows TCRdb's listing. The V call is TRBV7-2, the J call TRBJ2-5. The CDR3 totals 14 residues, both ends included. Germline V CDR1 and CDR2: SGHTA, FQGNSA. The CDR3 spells CASSPTGDKATQLS.

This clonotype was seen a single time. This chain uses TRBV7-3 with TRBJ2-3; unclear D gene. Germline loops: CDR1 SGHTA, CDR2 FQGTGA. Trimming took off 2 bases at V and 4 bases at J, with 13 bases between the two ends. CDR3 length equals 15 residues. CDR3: CASSLAPTFSDTQYF. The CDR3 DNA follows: TGTGCCAGCAGCTTAGCCCCCACTTTCTCAGATACGCAGTATTTT.

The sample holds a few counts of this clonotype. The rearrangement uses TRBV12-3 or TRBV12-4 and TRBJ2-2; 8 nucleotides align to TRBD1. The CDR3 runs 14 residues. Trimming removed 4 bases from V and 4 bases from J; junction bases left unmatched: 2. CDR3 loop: CASSWTGSTGELFF. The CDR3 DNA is TGTGCCAGCAGTTGGACAGGGAGCACCGGGGAGCTGTTTTTT.

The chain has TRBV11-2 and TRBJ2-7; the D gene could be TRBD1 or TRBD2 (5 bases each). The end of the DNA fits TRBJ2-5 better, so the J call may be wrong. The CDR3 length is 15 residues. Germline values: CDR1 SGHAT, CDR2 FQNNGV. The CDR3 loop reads CASSATGTGKETQYF. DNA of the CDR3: TGTGCCAGCAGCGCTACCGGGACGGGAAAAGAGACCCAGTACTTC.

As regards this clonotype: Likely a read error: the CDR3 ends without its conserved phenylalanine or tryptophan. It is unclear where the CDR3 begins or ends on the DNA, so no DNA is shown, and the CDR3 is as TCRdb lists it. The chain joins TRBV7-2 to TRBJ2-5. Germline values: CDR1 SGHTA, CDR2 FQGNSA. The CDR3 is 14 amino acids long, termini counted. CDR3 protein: CASSPTGDKETWHS.

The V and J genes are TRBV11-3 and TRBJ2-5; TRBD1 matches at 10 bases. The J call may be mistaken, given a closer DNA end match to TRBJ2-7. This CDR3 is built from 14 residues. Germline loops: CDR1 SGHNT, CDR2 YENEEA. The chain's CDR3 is CASSLTGGFDEQYF. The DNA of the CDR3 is TGTGCCAGCAGCTTGACAGGGGGCTTCGACGAGCAGTACTTC.